This T cell receptor beta chain emerged from a study of early T cells in non-severe SARS-CoV-2 infection. Study summary: Investigators sequenced bulk RNA drawn from unsorted whole blood, and chains remained unpaired.

This clonotype was observed a few times. Its antigen is still unknown. Findings and caveats of the study: Missing private and CD4 specificities, VDJdb matching favored anti-spike CD8 responses.

As part of library construction, unique molecular identifiers were attached to individual cDNA molecules. TCRdb independently ran MiXCR on the 5' RACE reads; one entry per CDR3 protein. Of around 77,000 distinct CDR3 sequences listed, less than 5.5% are singletons. Germline CDR1 SGHVS, CDR2 FNYEAQ. V lost 5 bases, J lost 5 bases, and 15 bases lay in between. The CDR3 sequence is 14 residues long. Sequences were derived from whole blood, sampled at baseline. The receptor was isolated from an adult who was a healthcare worker with PCR-confirmed SARS-CoV-2 infection or an uninfected control (not recorded which). The rearrangement joins TRBV7-6 to TRBJ2-5; weak D call: TRBD2 (6 bases). As DNA, the CDR3 is TGTGCCAGCAGCGTACTCGGGGGATGGGAGACCCAGTACTTC. The encoded protein is CASSVLGGWETQYF. Drawing the rest from reference TRBV7-6 and TRBJ2-5, the complete variable domain is GAGVSQSPRYKVTKRGQDVALRCDPISGHVSLYWYRQALGQGPEFLTYFNYEAQQDKSGLPNDRFSAERPEGSISTLTIQRTEQRDSAMYRCASSVLGGWETQYFGPGTRLLVL.